These 10 T cell receptor beta chains originate from one sample sequenced in a study of T cells after yellow fever vaccination. MiXCR, applied by TCRdb to the 5' RACE reads, yields one record per CDR3 protein. The table records almost 600,000 distinct CDR3 sequences, roughly 14% of them present only once. Here the sequenced sample was PBMCs, taken on the day of the yellow fever booster vaccination. All receptors come from a man aged 30 to 39 who received the YFV17D yellow fever vaccine.

The gene calls are TRBV28 and TRBJ2-7; D is unresolved. V dropped 1 base and J dropped 2 bases, with 15 bases sitting between them. Looked up from germline, CDR1 is MDHEN and CDR2 is SYDVKM. This CDR3 comprises 16 residues. In DNA form, the CDR3 reads TGTGCCAGCAGTTTATTAATGAGCCGGATTACCTACGAGCAGTACTTC. Translating it yields CASSLLMSRITYEQYF. Looking up the rest from reference TRBV28 and TRBJ2-7 gives the full variable domain: DVKVTQSSRYLVKRTGEKVFLECVQDMDHENMFWYRQDPGLGLRLIYFSYDVKMKEKGDIPEGYSVSREKKERFSLILESASTNQTSMYLCASSLLMSRITYEQYFGPGTRLTVT.

This clonotype was recorded a few times. This chain links TRBV11-2 with TRBJ2-1, with 8 bases that match TRBD2. The V gene's germline CDR1 is SGHAT and CDR2 FQNNGV. This CDR3 has 18 amino acids. After removal of 1 base from V and 1 base from J, the junction contained 9 bases not matched to a gene. This chain's CDR3 is CASSLVFSSGSSYNEQFF. The CDR3 bases are TGTGCCAGCAGCTTAGTTTTTTCAAGCGGGAGTTCCTACAATGAGCAGTTCTTC.

There are a few counts of this clonotype. The chain links TRBV7-2 to TRBJ2-2; no clear D. CDR1 is SGHTA, CDR2 FQGNSA, per germline. This CDR3 is built from 11 residues. V lost 4 bases, J lost 9 bases, and 6 bases lay in between. The CDR3 DNA follows: TGTGCCAGCAGCTCCTCTCGGGAGCTGTTTTTT. Its protein product is CASSSSRELFF.

This chain links TRBV20-1 with TRBJ2-7; TRBD1 or TRBD2 may be the D gene (5 bases each). The length of the CDR3 is 11 residues. V was pared by 3 bases and J by 6 bases, with 9 bases between. Germline V gene data show CDR1 as DFQATT and CDR2 as SNEGSKA (reference sequence). CDR3 coding DNA: TGCAGTGCTAGGGGACCCTTCGAGCAGTACTTC. Translated, it gives CSARGPFEQYF.

The rearrangement joins TRBV6-2 or TRBV6-3 to TRBJ1-1; D not certain. The length of the CDR3 is 15 residues. Germline lookup yields CDR1 MNHEY and CDR2 SVGEGT. V lost 3 bases to trimming and J lost 6 bases, with 17 bases between them. CDR3 residues: CASSYHWEATAEAFF. DNA for the CDR3: TGTGCCAGCAGTTATCACTGGGAGGCAACAGCTGAAGCTTTCTTT.

This clonotype was seen only a few times. J is TRBJ1-3 and V is TRBV19; tentative D call: TRBD1 (5 bases). Trimming removed 6 bases at V and 1 base at J, with 13 bases between. CDR3 length: 15 residues. CDR1 is LNHDA, CDR2 SQIVND, per germline (reference sequence). CDR3 loop: CASSGTVSSGNTIYF. CDR3 nucleotides: TGTGCCAGTAGCGGGACGGTCTCTTCTGGAAACACCATATATTTT. Supplemented by reference TRBV19 and TRBJ1-3, the full variable domain reads DGGITQSPKYLFRKEGQNVTLSCEQNLNHDAMYWYRQDPGQGLRLIYYSQIVNDFQKGDIAEGYSVSREKKESFPLTVTSAQKNPTAFYLCASSGTVSSGNTIYFGEGSWLTVV.

The V call is TRBV12-3 or TRBV12-4, the J call TRBJ2-3; 9 nucleotides match TRBD1. The trim removed 4 bases at V and 6 bases at J, leaving 5 bases unmatched. This CDR3 comprises 14 residues. DNA of the CDR3: TGTGCCAGCAGTTCAAACAGGGGGCATGATACGCAGTATTTT. Its protein is CASSSNRGHDTQYF.

This clonotype occurred a few times. The chain joins TRBV20-1 to TRBJ1-2; D not certain. CDR1 and CDR2 (germline): DFQATT, SNEGSKA (reference sequence). Trimming stripped 0 bases from V and 8 bases from J, with 7 bases between. The length of the CDR3 is 11 residues. The CDR3 protein is CSARDEGGYTF. The DNA for the CDR3 is TGCAGTGCTAGAGATGAGGGCGGCTACACCTTC.

The chain joins TRBV6-1 to TRBJ2-2, with 13 nucleotides matching TRBD2. The germline V gene encodes CDR1 MNHNS and CDR2 SASEGT. With 6 bases clipped from V and 4 bases from J, the junction kept 5 bases outside the gene matches. The CDR3 is 16 residues long. The CDR3 sequence is CASRPLAGGPTGELFF. The DNA for the CDR3 is TGTGCCAGCAGGCCACTAGCGGGAGGGCCCACCGGGGAGCTGTTTTTT.

This clonotype occurred a few times. CDR3 in DNA: TGTGCCAGCAGTTCCCTCCCCGAGACCCAGTACTTC. It codes for CASSSLPETQYF. The rearrangement joins TRBV28 to TRBJ2-5; D is ambiguous. This CDR3 is built from 12 residues. V dropped 4 bases and J dropped 5 bases, with 8 bases sitting between them. Germline V gives CDR1 MDHEN, CDR2 SYDVKM.